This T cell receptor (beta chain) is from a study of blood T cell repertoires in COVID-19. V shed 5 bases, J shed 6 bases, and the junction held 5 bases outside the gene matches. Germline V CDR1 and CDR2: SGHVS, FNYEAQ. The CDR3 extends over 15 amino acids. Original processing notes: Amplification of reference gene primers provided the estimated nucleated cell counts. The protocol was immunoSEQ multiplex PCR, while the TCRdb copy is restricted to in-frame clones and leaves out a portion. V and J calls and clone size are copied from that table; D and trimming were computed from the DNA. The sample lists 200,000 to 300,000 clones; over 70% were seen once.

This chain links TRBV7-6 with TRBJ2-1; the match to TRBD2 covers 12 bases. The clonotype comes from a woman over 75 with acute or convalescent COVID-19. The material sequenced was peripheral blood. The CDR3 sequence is CASSPSGGALNEQFF. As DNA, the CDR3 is TGTGCCAGCAGCCCTAGCGGGGGGGCTCTCAATGAGCAGTTCTTC.